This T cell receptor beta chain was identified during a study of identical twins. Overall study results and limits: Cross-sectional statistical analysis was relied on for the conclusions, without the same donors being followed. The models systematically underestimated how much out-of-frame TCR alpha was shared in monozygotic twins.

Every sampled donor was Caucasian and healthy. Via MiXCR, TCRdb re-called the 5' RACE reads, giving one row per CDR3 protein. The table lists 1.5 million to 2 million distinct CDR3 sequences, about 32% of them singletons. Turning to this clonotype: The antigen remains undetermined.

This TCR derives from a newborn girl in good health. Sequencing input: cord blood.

The CDR3 nucleotides are TGTGCCAGCAGCTCTAGTAGGGATTCACCCCTCCACTTT. Translating gives CASSSSRDSPLHF. This sequence joins TRBV7-9 and TRBJ1-6, with D unresolved. Trimming removed 4 bases from V and 8 bases from J, with 9 bases in between. This CDR3 spans 13 amino acids. The germline V gene has CDR1 SEHNR and CDR2 FQNEAQ (reference sequence). The complete variable domain, with remaining parts taken from reference TRBV7-9 and TRBJ1-6, reads DTGVSQNPRHKITKRGQNVTFRCDPISEHNRLYWYRQTLGQGPEFLTYFQNEAQLEKSRLLSDRFSAERPKGSFSTLEIQRTEQGDSAMYLCASSSSRDSPLHFGNGTRLTVT.